The next 15 T cell receptor beta chains were all read from a single sample in a study of OX40 agonist ivuxolimab in advanced cancers. Receptors were amplified or captured by the immunoSEQ multiplex PCR assay. TCRdb obtained this table from immuneACCESS and retained in-frame rearrangements with V and J assigned. These tables miss some clones; where compared with another copy, unresolved V genes account for less than half of the shortfall, and the remainder is unexplained. For this sample there are over 65,000 clones; approximately 89% appear just once. The ten largest clones represent 2% to 2.5% of the sample. Sequencing used CD4+ or CD8+ T cells sorted from blood, obtained in a trial of the OX40 agonist ivuxolimab. The source of these receptors is an adult with an advanced solid tumor such as melanoma, head and neck, liver or kidney cancer.

The genes are TRBV11-2 and TRBJ2-1; 8 bases map to TRBD2. Germline V gene sequence: CDR1 SGHAT, CDR2 FQNNGV. The ends lost 2 bases at V and 6 bases at J; junction bases unmatched: 6. This CDR3 region has 15 residues. The CDR3 nucleotides read TGTGCCAGCAGCTTAAGCGGGGGACCTTCCAATGAGCAGTTCTTC. As protein: CASSLSGGPSNEQFF.

The chain couples TRBV29-1 to TRBJ2-1, with a weak D call TRBD2 (5 bases). This CDR3 has 12 amino acids. Trimming stripped 5 bases from V and 5 bases from J, with 10 bases between. Germline V CDR1 and CDR2: SQVTM, ANQGSEA. CDR3 nucleotide sequence: TGCAGCGTTACGAGGGCAGACAATGAGCAGTTCTTC. It specifies CSVTRADNEQFF.

The CDR3 here is CASGLGDRGRDGYTF. CDR3 nucleotide sequence: TGTGCTAGTGGTTTGGGCGACAGGGGGCGAGATGGCTACACCTTC. The genes are TRBV12-5 and TRBJ1-2; 10 nucleotides agree with TRBD1. CDR3 length: 15 residues. V lost 1 base, J lost 6 bases, and 5 bases stayed unmatched. Germline CDR1 LGHNT, CDR2 FRNRAP.

The V gene is TRBV14, the J gene TRBJ2-1, with 11 bases identical to TRBD1. The CDR3 is 15 amino acids. Germline-derived CDR1 and CDR2 are SGHDN and FVKESK. J was trimmed by 8 bases and V by 6 bases; bases with no gene match: 9. CDR3 DNA sequence: TGTGCCAGCAGGCTATCCGGGACAGGGGGTCATGAGCAGTTCTTC. It codes for CASRLSGTGGHEQFF.

V and J are TRBV11-3 and TRBJ2-5; TRBD1 agrees at 8 bases. CDR1 and CDR2 from the germline V gene are SGHNT and YENEEA. This CDR3 contains 15 residues. V shed 4 bases and J 5 bases; nucleotides not matched to a gene: 9. The CDR3 is CASSSGQGGGETQYF. Here the CDR3 DNA reads TGTGCCAGCAGCTCAGGACAGGGTGGAGGCGAGACCCAGTACTTC.

The genes are TRBV4-3 and TRBJ2-5, with 7 bases identical to TRBD1. Per the germline V gene, CDR1 is LGHNA and CDR2 is YSLEER. Trimming cost V 0 bases and J 4 bases; bases outside gene matches: 5. The CDR3 has 15 residues. CDR3 region: CASSQDRRGRETQYF. CDR3 DNA: TGCGCCAGCAGCCAAGATAGAAGGGGGCGAGAGACCCAGTACTTC.

This chain uses TRBV28 with TRBJ2-4; unclear D gene. This CDR3 comprises 9 residues. Germline-derived CDR1 and CDR2 are MDHEN and SYDVKM. The ends were cut back, 3 bases at V and 15 bases at J, with 6 bases in the middle. In DNA form, the CDR3 reads TGTGCCAGCAGTTTGTACCTGTACTTC. This codes for CASSLYLYF.

V is TRBV6-5 and J is TRBJ1-5; D is uncertain. With 9 bases removed from V and 4 bases from J, the gap between germline ends came to 7 bases. Germline V gene data show CDR1 as MNHEY and CDR2 as SVGAGI. The CDR3 is made up of 11 amino acids. The CDR3 is CASRSNQPQHF. CDR3 in DNA: TGTGCCAGTCGGAGTAATCAGCCCCAGCATTTT.

This clone is a singleton in its sample. This sequence joins TRBV7-9 and TRBJ2-3; D perhaps matches TRBD2 (5 bases). The CDR3 covers 16 residues. V lost 3 bases, J lost 0 bases, and 13 bases lay in between. Germline lookup yields CDR1 SEHNR and CDR2 FQNEAQ (reference sequence). The CDR3 bases are TGTGCCAGCAGCTTGAGACCCAGGACTAGCACAGATACGCAGTATTTT. It is translated as CASSLRPRTSTDTQYF.

The chain is built from TRBV7-7 and TRBJ2-7, with a tentative D call TRBD2 (5 bases). The CDR3 length is 14 residues. In germline, CDR1 is SSHAT, CDR2 FNYEAQ (reference sequence). V shed 8 bases and J shed 0 bases, with 14 bases lying between them. CDR3 in amino acids: CASGRVKVSYEQYF. As DNA, the CDR3 is TGTGCCAGCGGGAGAGTAAAGGTCTCCTACGAGCAGTACTTC.

The CDR3 coding sequence is TGTGCCAGCAGTCCCCGCGGAGAACTTATGAACACTGAAGCTTTCTTT. Translation gives CASSPRGELMNTEAFF. The chain uses TRBV28 and TRBJ1-1; D is undetermined. Trimming left V 5 bases short and J 0 bases short, with 16 bases between. Per the germline V gene, CDR1 is MDHEN and CDR2 is SYDVKM. The CDR3 length is 16 residues. The variable domain in full, with the rest retrieved from reference TRBV28 and TRBJ1-1, is DVKVTQSSRYLVKRTGEKVFLECVQDMDHENMFWYRQDPGLGLRLIYFSYDVKMKEKGDIPEGYSVSREKKERFSLILESASTNQTSMYLCASSPRGELMNTEAFFGQGTRLTVV.

This rearrangement joins TRBV5-4 to TRBJ2-5; D is possibly TRBD2 (6 bases). The J call could be wrong; TRBJ2-7 is a better fit for the DNA end. CDR3 length: 15 amino acids. The germline V gene has CDR1 SGHNT and CDR2 YYREEE (reference sequence). The CDR3 sequence is CASSSGTGSSYEQYF. DNA for the CDR3: TGTGCCAGCAGCTCCGGGACTGGAAGCTCCTACGAGCAGTACTTC.

This sequence joins TRBV6-5 and TRBJ2-1; D may be TRBD1 or TRBD2 (5 bases each). The CDR3 sequence is 16 residues long. CDR1 and CDR2 from the germline V gene are MNHEY and SVGAGI. V dropped 2 bases and J dropped 4 bases, with 15 bases sitting between them. The CDR3 region is CASSYGGPQTYNEQFF. The CDR3 DNA reads TGTGCCAGCAGTTACGGGGGACCGCAGACGTACAATGAGCAGTTCTTC.

The chain links TRBV19 to TRBJ2-7; 7 positions agree with TRBD1. With 4 bases clipped from V and 2 bases from J, the junction kept 8 bases outside the gene matches. CDR1 is LNHDA, CDR2 SQIVND, per germline (reference sequence). The CDR3 runs 15 residues. In DNA form, the CDR3 reads TGTGCCAGTAGTACCTCCGGGACAGTTACCTACGAGCAGTACTTC. It yields the protein CASSTSGTVTYEQYF. The entire variable domain, with the rest obtained from reference TRBV19 and TRBJ2-7, is as follows: DGGITQSPKYLFRKEGQNVTLSCEQNLNHDAMYWYRQDPGQGLRLIYYSQIVNDFQKGDIAEGYSVSREKKESFPLTVTSAQKNPTAFYLCASSTSGTVTYEQYFGPGTRLTVT.

This clone appeared once. This chain links TRBV2 with TRBJ2-3; no definite D call. Germline V gene sequence: CDR1 SNHLY, CDR2 FYNNEI. CDR3 length: 14 residues. Trimming removed 2 bases from V and 6 bases from J, with 12 bases in between. This chain's CDR3 is CASSEPPITDTQYF. Written as DNA, the CDR3 is TGTGCCAGCAGTGAACCCCCAATCACGGATACGCAGTATTTT. The entire variable domain, with the rest obtained from reference TRBV2 and TRBJ2-3, is as follows: EPEVTQTPSHQVTQMGQEVILRCVPISNHLYFYWYRQILGQKVEFLVSFYNNEISEKSEIFDDQFSVERPDGSNFTLKIRSTKLEDSAMYFCASSEPPITDTQYFGPGTRLTVL.